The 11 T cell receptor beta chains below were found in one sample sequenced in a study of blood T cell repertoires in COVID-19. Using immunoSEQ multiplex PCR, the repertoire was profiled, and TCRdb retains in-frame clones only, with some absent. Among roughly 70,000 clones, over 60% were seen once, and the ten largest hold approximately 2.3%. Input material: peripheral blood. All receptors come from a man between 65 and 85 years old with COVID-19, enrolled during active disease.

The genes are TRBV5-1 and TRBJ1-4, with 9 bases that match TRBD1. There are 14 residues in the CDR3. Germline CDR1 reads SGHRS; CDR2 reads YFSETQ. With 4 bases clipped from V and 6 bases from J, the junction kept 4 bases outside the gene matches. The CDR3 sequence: CASSTQGADEKLFF. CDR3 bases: TGCGCCAGCAGCACACAGGGGGCGGATGAAAAACTGTTTTTT.

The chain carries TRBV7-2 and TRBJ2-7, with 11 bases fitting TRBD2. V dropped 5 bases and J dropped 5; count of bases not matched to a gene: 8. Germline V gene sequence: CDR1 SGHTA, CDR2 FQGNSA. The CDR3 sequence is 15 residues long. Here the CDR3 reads CASSPIAGGPHEQYF. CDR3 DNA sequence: TGTGCCAGCAGCCCAATAGCGGGAGGGCCCCACGAGCAGTACTTC. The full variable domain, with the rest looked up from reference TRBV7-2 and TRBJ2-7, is GAGVSQSPSNKVTEKGKDVELRCDPISGHTALYWYRQSLGQGLEFLIYFQGNSAPDKSGLPSDRFSAERTGGSVSTLTIQRTQQEDSAVYLCASSPIAGGPHEQYFGPGTRLTVT.

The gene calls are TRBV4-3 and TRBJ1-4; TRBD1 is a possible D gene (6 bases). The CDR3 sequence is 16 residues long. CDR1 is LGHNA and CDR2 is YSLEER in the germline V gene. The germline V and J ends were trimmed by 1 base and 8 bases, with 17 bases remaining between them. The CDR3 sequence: CASSQVPFGTGEKLFF. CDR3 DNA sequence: TGCGCCAGCAGCCAAGTACCCTTTGGAACAGGGGAAAAACTGTTTTTT.

In nucleotides, the CDR3 is TGTGCCAGCGGAGGAGGTTTGAACACTGAAGCTTTCTTT. This gives the protein CASGGGLNTEAFF. V gene TRBV28 combines with J gene TRBJ1-1; D gene uncertain. Germline V lookup: CDR1 MDHEN, CDR2 SYDVKM. The CDR3 loop spans 13 amino acids. The germline V and J ends were trimmed by 8 bases and 0 bases, with 10 bases remaining between them.

The CDR3 protein is CASSPGTTNEQFF. The CDR3 bases are TGTGCCAGCAGCCCCGGGACTACCAATGAGCAGTTCTTC. The gene calls are TRBV11-2 and TRBJ2-1; TRBD2 matches 7 bases. CDR3 size: 13 residues. V shed 5 bases and J 6 bases; nucleotides not matched to a gene: 4. Germline V gene data show CDR1 as SGHAT and CDR2 as FQNNGV.

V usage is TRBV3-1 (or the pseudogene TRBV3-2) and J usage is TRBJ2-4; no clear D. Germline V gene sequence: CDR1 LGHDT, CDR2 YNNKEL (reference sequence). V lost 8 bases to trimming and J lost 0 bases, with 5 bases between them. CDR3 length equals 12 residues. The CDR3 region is CASPLAKNIQYF. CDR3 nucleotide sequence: TGTGCCAGCCCTTTAGCCAAAAACATTCAGTACTTC.

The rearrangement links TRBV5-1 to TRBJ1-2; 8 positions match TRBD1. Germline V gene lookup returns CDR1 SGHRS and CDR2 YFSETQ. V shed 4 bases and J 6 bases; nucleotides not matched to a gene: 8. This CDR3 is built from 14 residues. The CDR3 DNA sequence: TGCGCCAGCAGCATCCAGGGGGCGCAACATGGCTACACCTTC. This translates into CASSIQGAQHGYTF. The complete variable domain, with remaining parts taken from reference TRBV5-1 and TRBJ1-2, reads KAGVTQTPRYLIKTRGQQVTLSCSPISGHRSVSWYQQTPGQGLQFLFEYFSETQRNKGNFPGRFSGRQFSNSRSEMNVSTLELGDSALYLCASSIQGAQHGYTFGSGTRLTVV.

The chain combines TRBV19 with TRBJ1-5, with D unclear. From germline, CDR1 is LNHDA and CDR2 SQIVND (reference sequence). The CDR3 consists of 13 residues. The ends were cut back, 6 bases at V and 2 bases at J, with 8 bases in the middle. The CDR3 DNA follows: TGTGCCAGTAGGCCTCTAGGCAATCAGCCCCAGCATTTT. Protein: CASRPLGNQPQHF.

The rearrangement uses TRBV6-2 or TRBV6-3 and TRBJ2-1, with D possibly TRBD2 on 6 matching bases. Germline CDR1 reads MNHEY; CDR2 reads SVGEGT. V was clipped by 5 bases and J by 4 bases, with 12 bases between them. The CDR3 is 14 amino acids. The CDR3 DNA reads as TGTGCCAGCAGTCCGACTAGTGGGTACAATGAGCAGTTCTTC. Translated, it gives CASSPTSGYNEQFF.

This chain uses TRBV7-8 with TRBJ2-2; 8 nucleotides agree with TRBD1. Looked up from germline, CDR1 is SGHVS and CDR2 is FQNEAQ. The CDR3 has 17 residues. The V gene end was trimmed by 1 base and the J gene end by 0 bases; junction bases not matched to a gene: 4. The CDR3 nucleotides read TGTGCCAGCAGCTTAGGGCTGGGACAGGCGAACACCGGGGAGCTGTTTTTT. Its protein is CASSLGLGQANTGELFF. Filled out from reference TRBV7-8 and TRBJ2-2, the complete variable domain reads GAGVSQSPRYKVAKRGQDVALRCDPISGHVSLFWYQQALGQGPEFLTYFQNEAQLDKSGLPSDRFFAERPEGSVSTLKIQRTQQEDSAVYLCASSLGLGQANTGELFFGEGSRLTVL.

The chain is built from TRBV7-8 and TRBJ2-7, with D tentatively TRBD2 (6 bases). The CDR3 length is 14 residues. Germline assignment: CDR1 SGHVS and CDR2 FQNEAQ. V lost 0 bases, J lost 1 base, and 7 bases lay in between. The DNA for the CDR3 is TGTGCCAGCAGCTTAGCCAGCGGGTCCTACGAGCAGTACTTC. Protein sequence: CASSLASGSYEQYF.